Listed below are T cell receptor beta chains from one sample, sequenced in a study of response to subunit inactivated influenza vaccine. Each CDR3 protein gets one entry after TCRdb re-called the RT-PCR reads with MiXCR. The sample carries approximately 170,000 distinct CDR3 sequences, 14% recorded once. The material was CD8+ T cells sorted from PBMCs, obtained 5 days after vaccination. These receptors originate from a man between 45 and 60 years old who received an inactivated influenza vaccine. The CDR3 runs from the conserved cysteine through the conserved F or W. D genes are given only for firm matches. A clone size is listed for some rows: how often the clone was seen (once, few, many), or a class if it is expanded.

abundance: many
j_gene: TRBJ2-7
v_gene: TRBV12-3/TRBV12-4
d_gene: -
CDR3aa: CASSNDRSSYEQYF
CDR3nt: TGTGCCAGCAGCAACGACAGGAGCTCCTACGAGCAGTACTTC

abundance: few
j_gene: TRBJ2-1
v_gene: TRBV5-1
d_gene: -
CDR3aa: CASSLEGGVGYNEQFF
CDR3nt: TGCGCCAGCAGCTTGGAAGGGGGAGTGGGGTACAATGAGCAGTTCTTC

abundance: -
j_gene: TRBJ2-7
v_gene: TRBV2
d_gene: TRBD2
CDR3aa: CASEAGALSYEQYF
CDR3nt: TGTGCCAGCGAGGCGGGAGCCCTCTCCTACGAGCAGTACTTC

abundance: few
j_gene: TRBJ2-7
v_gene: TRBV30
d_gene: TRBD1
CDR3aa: CAWSAAGQGNEQYF
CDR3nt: TGTGCCTGGAGTGCCGCGGGACAGGGAAACGAGCAGTACTTC

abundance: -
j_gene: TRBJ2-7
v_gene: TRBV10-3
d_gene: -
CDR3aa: CAISSLLSAERVAYEQYF
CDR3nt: TGTGCCATCAGTTCCCTGCTTTCTGCGGAGAGAGTGGCCTACGAGCAGTACTTC

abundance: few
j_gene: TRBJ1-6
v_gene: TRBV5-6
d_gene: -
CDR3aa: CASRAGAGTNSPLHF
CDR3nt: TGTGCCAGCAGGGCCGGGGCAGGGACGAATTCACCCCTCCACTTT

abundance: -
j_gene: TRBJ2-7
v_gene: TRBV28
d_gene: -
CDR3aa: CASSSMDSLASYEQYF
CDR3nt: TGTGCCAGCAGTTCTATGGACAGCCTCGCCTCCTACGAGCAGTACTTC

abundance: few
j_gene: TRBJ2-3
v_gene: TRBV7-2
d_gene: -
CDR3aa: CASSFQEGGLTDTQYF
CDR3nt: TGTGCCAGCAGCTTTCAGGAGGGGGGCCTTACAGATACGCAGTATTTT

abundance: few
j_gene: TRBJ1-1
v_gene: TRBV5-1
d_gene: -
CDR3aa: CASSRLGPTGNTEAFF
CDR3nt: TGCGCCAGCAGCCGACTCGGGCCCACAGGGAACACTGAAGCTTTCTTT

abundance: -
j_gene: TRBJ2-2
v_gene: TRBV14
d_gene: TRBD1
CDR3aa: CASSPSTGVTGELFF
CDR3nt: TGTGCCAGCAGCCCCTCGACAGGGGTCACCGGGGAGCTGTTTTTT

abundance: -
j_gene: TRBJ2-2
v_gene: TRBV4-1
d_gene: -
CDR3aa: CASSQRRGAGELFF
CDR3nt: TGCGCCAGCAGCCAAAGAAGAGGGGCCGGGGAGCTGTTTTTT

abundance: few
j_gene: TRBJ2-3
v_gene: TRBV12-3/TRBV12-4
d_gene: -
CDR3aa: CATWGLPTDTQYF
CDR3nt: TGTGCCACTTGGGGCCTTCCCACAGATACGCAGTATTTT

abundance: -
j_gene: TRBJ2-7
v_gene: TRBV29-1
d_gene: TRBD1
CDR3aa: CSVRTGSSGQYF
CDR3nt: TGCAGCGTTCGGACAGGTAGTTCGGGGCAGTACTTC

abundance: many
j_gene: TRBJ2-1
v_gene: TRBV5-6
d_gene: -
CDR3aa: CASSLGPPKVSYNEQFF
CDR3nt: TGTGCCAGCAGCTTGGGGCCCCCTAAGGTCTCCTACAATGAGCAGTTCTTC

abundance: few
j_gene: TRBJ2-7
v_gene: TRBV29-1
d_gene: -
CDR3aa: CSVLGTERYEQYF
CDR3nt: TGCAGCGTCCTGGGGACGGAGCGCTACGAGCAGTACTTC

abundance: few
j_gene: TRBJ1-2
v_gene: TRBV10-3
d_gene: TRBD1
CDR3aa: CAISTGEANYGYTF
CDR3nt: TGTGCCATCAGTACAGGGGAGGCTAACTATGGCTACACCTTC

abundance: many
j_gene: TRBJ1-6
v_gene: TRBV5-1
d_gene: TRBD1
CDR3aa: CASSLSTGQSPLHF
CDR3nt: TGCGCCAGCAGCTTATCGACAGGGCAGTCACCCCTCCACTTT

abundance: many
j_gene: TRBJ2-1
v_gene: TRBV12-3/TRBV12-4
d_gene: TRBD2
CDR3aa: CASSSWTSGRAVDEQFF
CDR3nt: TGTGCCAGCAGTTCTTGGACTAGCGGGAGGGCCGTCGATGAGCAGTTCTTC

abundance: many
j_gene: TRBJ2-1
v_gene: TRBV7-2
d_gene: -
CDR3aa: CASRQSAGSSYNEQFF
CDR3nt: TGTGCCAGCCGACAATCTGCGGGGAGCTCCTACAATGAGCAGTTCTTC

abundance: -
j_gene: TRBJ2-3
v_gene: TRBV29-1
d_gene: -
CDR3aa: CSVDGGDTDTQYF
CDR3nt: TGCAGCGTTGACGGAGGAGACACAGATACGCAGTATTTT

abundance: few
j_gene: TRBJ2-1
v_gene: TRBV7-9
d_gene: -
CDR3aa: CASSHPRLAPDDEQFF
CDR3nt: TGTGCCAGCAGTCACCCACGTCTAGCACCTGATGATGAGCAGTTCTTC

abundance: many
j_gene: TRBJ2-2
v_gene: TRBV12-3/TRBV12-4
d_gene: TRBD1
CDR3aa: CASSPEPGTGDTGELFF
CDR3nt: TGTGCCAGCAGTCCAGAACCCGGGACAGGGGACACCGGGGAGCTGTTTTTT

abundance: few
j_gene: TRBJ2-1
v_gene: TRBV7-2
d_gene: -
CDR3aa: CASSGREFNEQFF
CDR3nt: TGTGCCAGCAGCGGCCGGGAGTTCAATGAGCAGTTCTTC

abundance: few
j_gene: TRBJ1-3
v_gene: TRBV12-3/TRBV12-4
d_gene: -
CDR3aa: CASKISGNTIYF
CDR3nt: TGTGCCAGCAAGATCTCTGGAAACACCATATATTTT

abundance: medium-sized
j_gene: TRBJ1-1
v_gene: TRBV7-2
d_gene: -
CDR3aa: CASSLVGGRNTEAFF
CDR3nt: TGTGCCAGCAGCTTAGTTGGAGGGAGGAACACTGAAGCTTTCTTT

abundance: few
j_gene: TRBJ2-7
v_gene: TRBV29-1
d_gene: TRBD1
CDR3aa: CSVEGLRDRSSYEQYF
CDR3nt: TGCAGCGTTGAAGGACTCCGGGACAGGAGCTCCTACGAGCAGTACTTC

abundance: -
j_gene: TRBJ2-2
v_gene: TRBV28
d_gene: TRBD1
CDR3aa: CASTSWVMGQDTGELFF
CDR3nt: TGTGCCAGCACTTCTTGGGTGATGGGACAGGACACCGGGGAGCTGTTTTTT

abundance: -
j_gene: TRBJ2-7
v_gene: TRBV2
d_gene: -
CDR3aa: CASSGTASEEQYF
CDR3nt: TGTGCCAGCAGTGGAACCGCTTCTGAGGAGCAGTACTTC

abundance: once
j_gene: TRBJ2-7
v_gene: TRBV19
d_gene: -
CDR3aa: CASSMGLEDYEQYF
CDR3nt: TGTGCCAGTAGTATGGGTCTAGAGGACTACGAGCAGTACTTC

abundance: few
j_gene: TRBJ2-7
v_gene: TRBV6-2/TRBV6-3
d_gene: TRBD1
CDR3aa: CASSYSFGQVSSYEQYF
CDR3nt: TGTGCCAGCAGTTACTCCTTCGGACAGGTGAGCTCCTACGAGCAGTACTTC

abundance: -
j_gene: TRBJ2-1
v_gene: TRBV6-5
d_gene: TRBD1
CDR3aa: CASSSHGTGRNEQFF
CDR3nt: TGTGCCAGCAGTTCCCACGGGACAGGGCGTAATGAGCAGTTCTTC

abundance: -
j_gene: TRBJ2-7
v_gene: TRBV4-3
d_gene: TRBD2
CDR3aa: CASSQGTSGDFYEQYF
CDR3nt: TGCGCCAGCAGCCAAGGGACTAGCGGGGACTTCTACGAGCAGTACTTC